The next 15 T cell receptor beta chains were all read from a single sample in a study of a mutant IDH1 vaccine in newly diagnosed glioma. What these receptors recognize is not known. Time point given: week 11, during vaccination. Topical imiquimod accompanied each vaccine dose, which consisted of 300 ug of mutant IDH1 20-mer peptide. Here immunoSEQ multiplex PCR was the method, and the copy in TCRdb shows in-frame clones only, minus some. The data show 20,000 to 25,000 clones, with approximately 70% seen just once and approximately 11% held by the top ten. This sample comprised peripheral blood mononuclear cells (PBMCs), obtained from a glioma patient whose treatment included an IDH1 peptide vaccine. The receptors derive from a man younger than 30 with glioma. Some clones in this sample may be carry-over from other donors' samples.

The chain is built from TRBV28 and TRBJ2-5, with D perhaps matching TRBD2 (6 bases). CDR1 and CDR2 (germline): MDHEN, SYDVKM. Trimming stripped 2 bases from V and 5 bases from J, with 18 bases between. CDR3 size: 16 residues. In DNA, the CDR3 is TGTGCCAGCAGTTTACCCACAACCCCGGGACTTGAGACCCAGTACTTC. It specifies CASSLPTTPGLETQYF. The full variable domain, its missing parts supplied by reference TRBV28 and TRBJ2-5, is DVKVTQSSRYLVKRTGEKVFLECVQDMDHENMFWYRQDPGLGLRLIYFSYDVKMKEKGDIPEGYSVSREKKERFSLILESASTNQTSMYLCASSLPTTPGLETQYFGPGTRLLVL.

This chain connects TRBV4-3 to TRBJ2-7, with 8 bases fitting TRBD1. Germline CDR1 is LGHNA and CDR2 is YSLEER. The V gene end was trimmed by 0 bases and the J gene end by 3 bases; junction bases not matched to a gene: 10. This CDR3 is built from 17 residues. CDR3 residues: CASSQDLIGTGYYEQYF. CDR3 sequence (DNA): TGCGCCAGCAGCCAAGACTTAATCGGGACAGGCTACTACGAGCAGTACTTC.

The chain employs TRBV15 and TRBJ1-5, with a possible D match to TRBD1 (5 bases). The CDR3 is made up of 18 amino acids. The V end was cut by 0 bases, the J end by 5 bases, with 20 bases between. Per the germline V gene, CDR1 is LNHNV and CDR2 is YYDKDF (reference sequence). In DNA, the CDR3 is TGTGCCACCAGCAGAGATCAGGTATTAGGGTTGGGGGATCAGCCCCAGCATTTT. It codes for CATSRDQVLGLGDQPQHF.

The J gene is TRBJ1-4, the V gene TRBV30, with TRBD1 identical over 8 bases. This CDR3 region has 15 residues. The V gene's germline CDR1 is GTSNPN and CDR2 SVGIG (reference sequence). Trimming cost V 0 bases and J 5 bases; bases outside gene matches: 5. CDR3 nucleotide sequence: TGTGCCTGGAGTGTAAGCAGGGGGCGAAATGAAAAACTGTTTTTT. This sequence encodes CAWSVSRGRNEKLFF.

V gene TRBV10-3 combines with J gene TRBJ2-5; 7 bases align to TRBD2. The CDR3 consists of 14 residues. The germline V gene has CDR1 ENHRY and CDR2 SYGVKD. V shed 0 bases and J 4 bases; nucleotides not matched to a gene: 2. In DNA form, the CDR3 reads TGTGCCATCAGTGAGTCGACTAGCACAGAGACCCAGTACTTC. It codes for CAISESTSTETQYF.

This clone was observed a few times. V and J are TRBV7-2 and TRBJ2-2; weak D call: TRBD2 (5 bases). The germline CDR1 and CDR2 sequences are SGHTA and FQGNSA. Between the trimmed V and J ends, which lost 5 bases and 3 bases, there was a span of 19 bases. The CDR3 length is 17 residues. DNA for the CDR3: TGTGCCAGCAGCCCCAGCGGACTCCTCGGGGACACCGGGGAGCTGTTTTTT. Its protein product is CASSPSGLLGDTGELFF.

J is TRBJ2-2 and V is TRBV7-2; 7 bases line up with TRBD1. The CDR3 length is 15 residues. V gave up 5 bases and J gave up 5 bases; unmatched junction bases: 8. Germline CDR1 SGHTA, CDR2 FQGNSA. The DNA of the CDR3 is TGTGCCAGCAGCCGGGACAGCAGTATTACCGGGGAGCTGTTTTTT. It translates to CASSRDSSITGELFF.

The table lists this clone with a few counts. The V call is TRBV27, the J call TRBJ1-1; 11 bases map to TRBD1. The germline V gene has CDR1 MNHEY and CDR2 SMNVEV (reference sequence). The CDR3 has 14 amino acids. Trimming cost V 2 bases and J 7 bases; bases outside gene matches: 3. In DNA, the CDR3 is TGTGCCAGCAGTTTACGCGGGACAGGGGGTGAAGCTTTCTTT. This gives the protein CASSLRGTGGEAFF.

The V gene is TRBV6-6, the J gene TRBJ2-1; perhaps TRBD1 as D (6 bases). The CDR3 is made up of 16 amino acids. V was pared by 5 bases and J by 5 bases, with 19 bases between. The germline CDR1 and CDR2 sequences are MNHNY and SVGAGI (reference sequence). The CDR3 DNA reads as TGTGCCAGCAGTCCAAGGACAGCATTGACCAACAATGAGCAGTTCTTC. Translating gives CASSPRTALTNNEQFF.

This clone was observed a few times. The J gene is TRBJ1-1, the V gene TRBV19; possibly TRBD1 for D (5 bases). This CDR3 contains 12 residues. V lost 9 bases and J 1 base, leaving 9 bases between the germline ends. The germline gives CDR1 LNHDA, CDR2 SQIVND (reference sequence). DNA of the CDR3: TGTGCCAGCGGGACGGGGAACACTGAAGCTTTCTTT. It encodes CASGTGNTEAFF. Drawing the rest from reference TRBV19 and TRBJ1-1, the complete variable domain is DGGITQSPKYLFRKEGQNVTLSCEQNLNHDAMYWYRQDPGQGLRLIYYSQIVNDFQKGDIAEGYSVSREKKESFPLTVTSAQKNPTAFYLCASGTGNTEAFFGQGTRLTVV.

J is TRBJ2-3 and V is TRBV25-1; D unresolved. The CDR3 covers 12 residues. Germline V gives CDR1 MGHDK, CDR2 SYGVNS. Trimming stripped 4 bases from V and 4 bases from J, with 6 bases between. The CDR3 loop is CASSVFSDTQYF. The CDR3 DNA is TGTGCCAGCAGTGTCTTCTCAGATACGCAGTATTTT.

This clone was recorded only once. The CDR3 DNA reads as TGTGCCAGCAGCCCCTCCTATAATTCACCCCTCCACTTT. Its protein product is CASSPSYNSPLHF. The chain is built from TRBV27 and TRBJ1-6; no definite D call. Trimming took 6 bases from V and 0 from J, leaving 3 bases between them. CDR3 length equals 13 residues. The germline V gene has CDR1 MNHEY and CDR2 SMNVEV (reference sequence).

This chain links TRBV27 with TRBJ2-1, with D perhaps TRBD1 (7 bases). Germline V gives CDR1 MNHEY, CDR2 SMNVEV (reference sequence). Deletions cut 6 bases from V and 7 bases from J, with 10 bases between. This CDR3 region has 12 residues. Here the CDR3 reads CASSQGGNEQFF. DNA of the CDR3: TGTGCCAGCAGCCAGGGGGGTAATGAGCAGTTCTTC.

The chain carries TRBV7-4 and TRBJ2-5; the D gene could be TRBD1 or TRBD2 (5 bases each). This CDR3 region has 16 residues. Trimming cost V 3 bases and J 2 bases, with 16 bases left between them. Per germline, CDR1 SGHVT and CDR2 SQSDAQ. The CDR3 reads CASSFLGRGHQETQYF. In DNA form, the CDR3 reads TGTGCCAGCAGCTTTCTGGGGCGCGGGCATCAAGAGACCCAGTACTTC.

The chain uses TRBV29-1 and TRBJ1-1; TRBD1 might be the D (5 bases). The germline V gene has CDR1 SQVTM and CDR2 ANQGSEA. The CDR3 extends over 15 amino acids. The ends were cut back, 0 bases at V and 0 bases at J, with 11 bases in the middle. The CDR3 loop reads CSVEDRGGMNTEAFF. The CDR3 DNA reads as TGCAGCGTTGAAGATAGGGGCGGCATGAACACTGAAGCTTTCTTT.